The present T cell receptor beta chain was sequenced within a study of blood T cell repertoires in COVID-19. Study-wide context: Samples representing acute and convalescent COVID-19 were sourced from the United States, Italy and Spain. T cells, B-cell-depleted T cells, or PBMCs supplied cDNA or gDNA.

Original processing notes: Using reference gene primer amplification, nucleated cell counts were estimated. Profiled with immunoSEQ multiplex PCR; TCRdb holds only in-frame clones, not every one. The V and J calls and the clone size are those of that table, but D and trimming were determined from the DNA. The sample consists of 470,000 or so clones, 70% to 90% of them appearing once. This CDR3 comprises 15 residues. The ends lost 5 bases at V and 0 bases at J; junction bases unmatched: 7. In germline, CDR1 is DFQATT, CDR2 SNEGSKA (reference sequence). The chain links TRBV20-1 to TRBJ2-4; 7 bases agree with TRBD1. Sequencing input: peripheral blood. This TCR came from a human donor in a cohort sampled during active COVID-19. The CDR3 here is CSARGQAPAKNIQYF. CDR3 nucleotides: TGCAGTGCTCGTGGACAGGCCCCAGCCAAAAACATTCAGTACTTC.